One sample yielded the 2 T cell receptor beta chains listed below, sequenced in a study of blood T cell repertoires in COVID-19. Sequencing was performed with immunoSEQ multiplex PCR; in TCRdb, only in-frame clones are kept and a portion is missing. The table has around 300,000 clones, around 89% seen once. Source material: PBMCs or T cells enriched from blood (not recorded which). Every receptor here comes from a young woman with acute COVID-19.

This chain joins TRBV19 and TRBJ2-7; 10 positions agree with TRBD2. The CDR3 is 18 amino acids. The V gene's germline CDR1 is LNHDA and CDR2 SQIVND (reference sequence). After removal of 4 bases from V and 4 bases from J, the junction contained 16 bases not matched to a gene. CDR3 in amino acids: CASSTQKREREGRYEQYF. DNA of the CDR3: TGTGCCAGTAGTACCCAAAAGAGGGAGCGGGAGGGCCGGTACGAGCAGTACTTC.

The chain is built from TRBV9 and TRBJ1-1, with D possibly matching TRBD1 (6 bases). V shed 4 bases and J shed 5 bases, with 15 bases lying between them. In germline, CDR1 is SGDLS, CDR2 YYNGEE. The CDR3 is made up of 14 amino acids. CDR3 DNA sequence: TGTGCCAGCAGCCCGTCACAGGGTAGGACTGAAGCTTTCTTT. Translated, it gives CASSPSQGRTEAFF.